These 4 T cell receptor beta chains came from one sample sequenced in a study of T cell responses to AZD1222 COVID-19 vaccine (dated by TCRdb to the early 2020s). Reading the label with the study, this specimen's time point is: baseline before first vaccination. The receptor library was made with the immunoSEQ multiplex PCR assay. In TCRdb, the immuneACCESS table is reduced to in-frame sequences with V and J assigned. These tables do not hold every clone; where another copy was compared, an unresolved V gene accounts for under half, and the others remain unexplained. Across this sample there are around 100,000 clones, with over 70% seen only once. Roughly 20% of the sample is in the top ten clones. Material: peripheral blood, obtained on day 0 of AZD1222 vaccination. These TCRs come from an adult in good health.

The rearrangement uses TRBV19 and TRBJ2-7, with TRBD2 matching 13 bases. Germline trimming cut 2 bases from V and 5 bases from J; bases unmatched to any gene: 15. Germline CDR1 is LNHDA and CDR2 is SQIVND (reference sequence). The CDR3 spans 19 residues. The CDR3 sequence is CASSILWTSGRTQSHEQYF. CDR3 DNA: TGTGCCAGTAGTATACTCTGGACTAGCGGGAGAACACAATCCCACGAGCAGTACTTC.

V gene TRBV6-2 or TRBV6-3 combines with J gene TRBJ2-7; 7 nucleotides align to TRBD1. In germline, CDR1 is MNHEY, CDR2 SVGEGT. J lost 0 bases, V lost 7 bases, and 3 bases had no gene match. The CDR3 runs to 13 residues. DNA of the CDR3: TGTGCCAGCAACCCAGGGGGCTCCTACGAGCAGTACTTC. Amino acids: CASNPGGSYEQYF.

V usage is TRBV6-5 and J usage is TRBJ2-5; possibly TRBD2 for D (6 bases). Germline V gene data show CDR1 as MNHEY and CDR2 as SVGAGI. With 7 bases removed from V and 5 bases from J, the gap between germline ends came to 20 bases. The CDR3 extends over 15 amino acids. The CDR3 DNA follows: TGTGCCAGCACCTGGCGGGGCAGTGGGGCTGAGACCCAGTACTTC. As protein: CASTWRGSGAETQYF.

The chain carries TRBV5-1 and TRBJ2-7; 7 bases map to TRBD1. CDR1 and CDR2 from the germline V gene are SGHRS and YFSETQ. The V segment lost 1 base and the J segment 0 bases; nucleotides outside the gene matches: 4. This CDR3 has 15 residues. In DNA form, the CDR3 reads TGCGCCAGCAGCTTGTCGTCAGGGGGCTCCTACGAGCAGTACTTC. The encoded protein is CASSLSSGGSYEQYF.